The next 5 T cell receptor beta chains were all read from a single sample in a study of blood T cell repertoires in COVID-19. Sequenced by immunoSEQ multiplex PCR; TCRdb stores in-frame clones only, minus some. The table includes approximately 130,000 clones, about 83% detected once. Sequenced: peripheral blood. These TCRs come from a human donor in a cohort sampled during active COVID-19.

This CDR3 reads CASSSRTGGVYEQYF. The CDR3 DNA follows: TGTGCCAGCAGCAGCCGGACAGGGGGCGTCTACGAGCAGTACTTC. This chain links TRBV7-2 with TRBJ2-7; 11 nucleotides agree with TRBD1. The V segment lost 5 bases and the J segment 3 bases; nucleotides outside the gene matches: 6. Germline V gene lookup returns CDR1 SGHTA and CDR2 FQGNSA. This CDR3 is built from 15 residues.

The rearrangement uses TRBV4-1 and TRBJ2-7; weak D call: TRBD1 (5 bases). The CDR3 has 14 amino acids. V was clipped by 4 bases and J by 0 bases, with 10 bases between them. CDR1 MGHRA and CDR2 YSYEKL come from the germline V gene. The CDR3 region has the DNA TGCGCCAGCAGCCCAAGGGGAAGCTCCTACGAGCAGTACTTC. Amino acid sequence: CASSPRGSSYEQYF.

This chain links TRBV10-3 with TRBJ1-5, with TRBD1 identical over 10 bases. Trimming cost V 8 bases and J 4 bases; bases outside gene matches: 5. Germline assignment: CDR1 ENHRY and CDR2 SYGVKD. The CDR3 has 14 amino acids. CDR3 in DNA: TGTGCCATCCGGGGACAGGGGCATAATCAGCCCCAGCATTTT. As protein: CAIRGQGHNQPQHF.

V and J are TRBV27 and TRBJ2-7; 9 nucleotides align to TRBD2. Germline lookup yields CDR1 MNHEY and CDR2 SMNVEV (reference sequence). V shed 7 bases and J 4 bases; nucleotides not matched to a gene: 11. The CDR3 is 15 residues long. CDR3 in DNA: TGTGCCAGCACCGTTCGGGCGGGGGGGCTTTACGAGCAGTACTTC. Its protein is CASTVRAGGLYEQYF.

The J gene is TRBJ2-1, the V gene TRBV4-1, with 9 bases matching TRBD2. The length of the CDR3 is 14 residues. Germline V gene data show CDR1 as MGHRA and CDR2 as YSYEKL. The V gene end was trimmed by 3 bases and the J gene end by 6 bases; junction bases not matched to a gene: 3. The CDR3 DNA sequence: TGCGCCAGCAGCCAGGGACTAGCTAGCAATGAGCAGTTCTTC. Amino acid sequence: CASSQGLASNEQFF.